This T cell receptor (beta chain) was recorded in a study of T cells after yellow fever vaccination. The V gene's germline CDR1 is KGHDR and CDR2 SFDVKD. Trimming shortened V by 4 bases and J by 8 bases, and 10 bases separated the two germline ends. The CDR3 extends over 13 amino acids. By 5'RACE template switching, TCR cDNA was produced, with a universal primer site and UMIs added in the process. One entry per CDR3 protein, called by TCRdb with MiXCR from the 5' RACE reads. In the table there are some 390,000 distinct CDR3 sequences, about 19% of which are singletons. V gene TRBV24-1 combines with J gene TRBJ2-2; no definite D call. Sample: PBMCs, taken before the yellow fever booster vaccination. The receptor comes from a man younger than 35 who received the YFV17D yellow fever vaccine. In nucleotides, the CDR3 is TGTGCCACCAGTGACACTATTCGGGGGGAGCTGTTTTTT. Amino acids: CATSDTIRGELFF.